These T cell receptor beta chains were read from a single sample in a study of blood T cells in healthy people across ages. TCRdb re-analysed the 5' RACE reads in MiXCR, keeping a single row per CDR3 protein. The sample carries fewer than 800,000 distinct CDR3 sequences, around 21% recorded once. Sequenced material: blood. The receptors were gathered from an older man in good health. CDR3s include the opening cysteine and the closing phenylalanine or tryptophan. Fields, in order: CDR3 protein, CDR3 DNA, clone size, V gene, CDR3 length, D gene, J gene. A D gene is named only where the DNA matches it firmly. Size values are once, few and many counts, or a class for expanded clones, and some rows have none.

CDR3aa: CASSESGRVGFEQYF
CDR3nt: TGCGCCAGCAGTGAGTCCGGCAGGGTAGGCTTCGAGCAGTACTTC
abundance: -
v_gene: TRBV10-1
len: 15
d_gene: -
j_gene: TRBJ2-7

CDR3aa: CATSKVGQSPSYEQYF
CDR3nt: TGTGCCACCAGCAAAGTGGGGCAGAGTCCGTCCTACGAGCAGTACTTC
abundance: -
v_gene: TRBV15
len: 16
d_gene: -
j_gene: TRBJ2-7

CDR3aa: CASSLRAAGGPLDEQFF
CDR3nt: TGCGCCAGCAGCCTTCGGGCGGCGGGAGGGCCATTGGATGAGCAGTTCTTC
abundance: few
v_gene: TRBV4-1
len: 17
d_gene: TRBD2
j_gene: TRBJ2-1

CDR3aa: CASSYGTSWGDEQYF
CDR3nt: TGTGCCAGCAGTTACGGGACTAGCTGGGGCGACGAGCAGTACTTC
abundance: -
v_gene: TRBV6-2/TRBV6-3
len: 15
d_gene: TRBD2
j_gene: TRBJ2-7

CDR3aa: CASSEGDSAYYEQYF
CDR3nt: TGTGCCAGCAGTGAAGGGGATAGCGCCTACTACGAGCAGTACTTC
abundance: -
v_gene: TRBV6-1
len: 15
d_gene: -
j_gene: TRBJ2-7

CDR3aa: CANWEGGAKNIQYF
CDR3nt: TGTGCCAACTGGGAGGGTGGAGCCAAAAACATTCAGTACTTC
abundance: -
v_gene: TRBV6-2/TRBV6-3
len: 14
d_gene: TRBD2
j_gene: TRBJ2-4

CDR3aa: CASSQVRGAEQYF
CDR3nt: TGTGCCAGCAGCCAAGTTCGGGGAGCTGAGCAGTACTTC
abundance: -
v_gene: TRBV14
len: 13
d_gene: -
j_gene: TRBJ2-7

CDR3aa: CASQQGENTEAFF
CDR3nt: TGTGCCAGTCAACAGGGGGAGAACACTGAAGCTTTCTTT
abundance: -
v_gene: TRBV18
len: 13
d_gene: TRBD1
j_gene: TRBJ1-1

CDR3aa: CASRPGAVSSYEQYF
CDR3nt: TGTGCCAGCAGACCAGGGGCGGTGAGCTCCTACGAGCAGTACTTC
abundance: few
v_gene: TRBV6-6
len: 15
d_gene: -
j_gene: TRBJ2-7

CDR3aa: CASSLDGLYLSETQYF
CDR3nt: TGTGCCAGCAGCTTAGACGGGCTCTACCTTTCAGAGACCCAGTACTTC
abundance: -
v_gene: TRBV7-6
len: 16
d_gene: -
j_gene: TRBJ2-5

CDR3aa: CASSLEGARPYEQYF
CDR3nt: TGTGCCAGCAGCTTAGAGGGGGCGCGGCCCTACGAGCAGTACTTC
abundance: few
v_gene: TRBV7-9
len: 15
d_gene: TRBD1
j_gene: TRBJ2-7

CDR3aa: CVSSHWDRGFQETQYF
CDR3nt: TGCGTCAGCAGCCATTGGGACAGGGGATTCCAAGAGACCCAGTACTTC
abundance: -
v_gene: TRBV7-2
len: 16
d_gene: TRBD1
j_gene: TRBJ2-5

CDR3aa: CASSFSGVTQYF
CDR3nt: TGTGCCAGCAGCTTTTCCGGGGTGACCCAGTACTTC
abundance: many
v_gene: TRBV7-8
len: 12
d_gene: -
j_gene: TRBJ2-5

CDR3aa: CASSSRQESYNEQFF
CDR3nt: TGTGCCAGCAGTTCAAGACAGGAGTCCTACAATGAGCAGTTCTTC
abundance: few
v_gene: TRBV28
len: 15
d_gene: -
j_gene: TRBJ2-1

CDR3aa: CASSGGGYSGNTIYF
CDR3nt: TGTGCCAGCAGCGGAGGCGGATACTCTGGAAACACCATATATTTT
abundance: -
v_gene: TRBV9
len: 15
d_gene: -
j_gene: TRBJ1-3

CDR3aa: CATSRDSGQHNSPLHF
CDR3nt: TGTGCCACCAGCAGAGATTCGGGACAGCATAATTCACCCCTCCACTTT
abundance: few
v_gene: TRBV15
len: 16
d_gene: TRBD1
j_gene: TRBJ1-6

CDR3aa: CAISPDRGGYNEQFF
CDR3nt: TGTGCCATCAGCCCCGACAGGGGAGGGTACAATGAGCAGTTCTTC
abundance: -
v_gene: TRBV10-3
len: 15
d_gene: -
j_gene: TRBJ2-1

CDR3aa: CSASSSDQPQHF
CDR3nt: TGCAGTGCTAGTTCGAGCGATCAGCCCCAGCATTTT
abundance: -
v_gene: TRBV20-1
len: 12
d_gene: -
j_gene: TRBJ1-5

CDR3aa: CASSYLRTGVFYF
CDR3nt: TGTGCCAGCAGTTACCTCCGGACAGGGGTTTTTTACTTC
abundance: few
v_gene: TRBV28
len: 13
d_gene: TRBD1
j_gene: TRBJ2-7

CDR3aa: CASSERGRQQFF
CDR3nt: TGTGCCAGCAGTGAACGCGGGCGGCAGCAGTTCTTC
abundance: -
v_gene: TRBV2
len: 12
d_gene: -
j_gene: TRBJ2-1

CDR3aa: CASSSSGSTGELFF
CDR3nt: TGTGCCAGCAGCTCAAGCGGGAGTACCGGGGAGCTGTTTTTT
abundance: many
v_gene: TRBV7-9
len: 14
d_gene: TRBD2
j_gene: TRBJ2-2

CDR3aa: CASSIQGVQETQYF
CDR3nt: TGTGCCAGTAGTATACAGGGGGTCCAAGAGACCCAGTACTTC
abundance: few
v_gene: TRBV19
len: 14
d_gene: TRBD1
j_gene: TRBJ2-5

CDR3aa: CASTPGQSNEQFF
CDR3nt: TGTGCCAGTACCCCGGGGCAGAGCAATGAGCAGTTCTTC
abundance: -
v_gene: TRBV19
len: 13
d_gene: -
j_gene: TRBJ2-1

CDR3aa: CATSTTSGRADYEQYF
CDR3nt: TGTGCCACCAGCACGACTAGCGGGAGGGCTGACTACGAGCAGTACTTC
abundance: few
v_gene: TRBV15
len: 16
d_gene: TRBD2
j_gene: TRBJ2-7

CDR3aa: CASSPGTVYTGELFF
CDR3nt: TGTGCCAGCAGCCCAGGGACAGTATACACCGGGGAGCTGTTTTTT
abundance: few
v_gene: TRBV7-2
len: 15
d_gene: TRBD1
j_gene: TRBJ2-2

CDR3aa: CSVSGTGSFNEQFF
CDR3nt: TGCAGCGTATCCGGGACAGGGTCGTTTAATGAGCAGTTCTTC
abundance: -
v_gene: TRBV29-1
len: 14
d_gene: TRBD1
j_gene: TRBJ2-1

CDR3aa: CASSIGGEGINTQYF
CDR3nt: TGTGCCAGCAGCATCGGAGGAGAGGGAATTAATACGCAGTATTTT
abundance: many
v_gene: TRBV7-8
len: 15
d_gene: -
j_gene: TRBJ2-3

CDR3aa: CSARDNQEAFF
CDR3nt: TGCAGTGCTAGAGATAATCAAGAGGCTTTCTTT
abundance: -
v_gene: TRBV20-1
len: 11
d_gene: -
j_gene: TRBJ1-1

CDR3aa: CASKSGSWSTDTQYF
CDR3nt: TGTGCCAGCAAGAGCGGGAGTTGGAGCACAGATACGCAGTATTTT
abundance: few
v_gene: TRBV6-6
len: 15
d_gene: TRBD2
j_gene: TRBJ2-3

CDR3aa: CASSAAGVNEQFF
CDR3nt: TGCGCCAGCAGCGCTGCAGGGGTCAATGAGCAGTTCTTC
abundance: few
v_gene: TRBV5-1
len: 13
d_gene: -
j_gene: TRBJ2-1

CDR3aa: CAGSLPGAGASDTQYF
CDR3nt: TGCGCCGGCAGCCTCCCAGGAGCGGGAGCCTCAGATACGCAGTATTTT
abundance: few
v_gene: TRBV5-1
len: 16
d_gene: TRBD2
j_gene: TRBJ2-3

CDR3aa: CASSQIAGDHEQYF
CDR3nt: TGTGCCAGCAGCCAAATAGCGGGAGACCACGAGCAGTACTTC
abundance: few
v_gene: TRBV7-9
len: 14
d_gene: TRBD2
j_gene: TRBJ2-7

CDR3aa: CTSRQLEGGNSPLHF
CDR3nt: TGTACCAGCAGACAACTAGAGGGAGGTAATTCACCCCTCCACTTT
abundance: -
v_gene: TRBV6-6
len: 15
d_gene: -
j_gene: TRBJ1-6

CDR3aa: CASSFGLPGAYEQYF
CDR3nt: TGTGCCAGCAGTTTCGGGCTTCCGGGCGCCTACGAGCAGTACTTC
abundance: few
v_gene: TRBV12-3/TRBV12-4
len: 15
d_gene: -
j_gene: TRBJ2-7

CDR3aa: CAITQGSQETQYF
CDR3nt: TGTGCCATCACCCAGGGGTCTCAAGAGACCCAGTACTTC
abundance: -
v_gene: TRBV10-3
len: 13
d_gene: -
j_gene: TRBJ2-5

CDR3aa: CAISKRMASGTNTGELFF
CDR3nt: TGTGCCATCAGCAAGAGAATGGCTAGCGGGACGAACACCGGGGAGCTGTTTTTT
abundance: -
v_gene: TRBV10-3
len: 18
d_gene: TRBD2
j_gene: TRBJ2-2

CDR3aa: CSVLAGGQETQYF
CDR3nt: TGCAGCGTTCTTGCCGGGGGCCAAGAGACCCAGTACTTC
abundance: many
v_gene: TRBV29-1
len: 13
d_gene: -
j_gene: TRBJ2-5

CDR3aa: CASSLAGRGTNEKLFF
CDR3nt: TGTGCCAGCAGCTTAGCCGGCAGGGGCACTAATGAAAAACTGTTTTTT
abundance: many
v_gene: TRBV7-2
len: 16
d_gene: -
j_gene: TRBJ1-4

CDR3aa: CASSSTAFNEKLFF
CDR3nt: TGTGCCAGCAGCTCGACAGCCTTTAATGAAAAACTGTTTTTT
abundance: few
v_gene: TRBV7-9
len: 14
d_gene: -
j_gene: TRBJ1-4

CDR3aa: CSARPRDSDNSPLHF
CDR3nt: TGCAGTGCTAGACCCCGGGATAGTGATAATTCACCCCTCCACTTT
abundance: -
v_gene: TRBV20-1
len: 15
d_gene: -
j_gene: TRBJ1-6